These 22 T cell receptor beta chains share one sample of origin, sequenced in a study of OX40 agonist ivuxolimab in advanced cancers. Method: immunoSEQ multiplex PCR; TCRdb's copy keeps in-frame clones and lacks some. The table has about 50,000 clones, more than 70% seen once; the top ten hold 5.5% to 7.5%. This specimen was CD4+ or CD8+ T cells sorted from blood, taken in a trial of the OX40 agonist ivuxolimab. Receptors originate from an adult with an advanced solid tumor such as melanoma, head and neck, liver or kidney cancer.

This chain uses TRBV5-1 with TRBJ2-1; D unclear. CDR1 is SGHRS and CDR2 is YFSETQ in the germline V gene. The CDR3 covers 14 residues. Trimming took off 1 base at V and 2 bases at J, with 7 bases between the two ends. The CDR3 coding sequence is TGCGCCAGCAGCTTGACAGACACCTACAATGAGCAGTTCTTC. Translating it yields CASSLTDTYNEQFF.

As regards this clone: In the same sample, other DNA sequences code for this CDR3. The gene calls are TRBV27 and TRBJ2-1; no definite D call. The CDR3 runs to 11 residues. The V gene lost 1 base and the J gene lost 7 bases, with 2 bases spanning the gap. Germline-derived CDR1 and CDR2 are MNHEY and SMNVEV (reference sequence). The CDR3 bases are TGTGCCAGCAGTTTATATAATGAGCAGTTCTTC. This sequence encodes CASSLYNEQFF.

The rearrangement links TRBV7-6 to TRBJ2-2; TRBD2 matches at 8 bases. V lost 5 bases to trimming and J lost 1 base; unmatched junction nucleotides: 6. From germline, CDR1 is SGHVS and CDR2 FNYEAQ. This CDR3 is built from 16 residues. The CDR3 sequence is CASSPREGVNTGELFF. The CDR3, as DNA: TGTGCCAGCAGCCCCCGGGAGGGGGTGAACACCGGGGAGCTGTTTTTT.

The J gene is TRBJ1-2, the V gene TRBV19; 7 nucleotides line up with TRBD1. The germline V gene has CDR1 LNHDA and CDR2 SQIVND (reference sequence). The CDR3 spans 14 residues. Trimming cost V 10 bases and J 3 bases; bases outside gene matches: 11. The CDR3 region is CATHPRDRDYGYTF. The CDR3 DNA follows: TGTGCCACGCATCCTCGGGACAGAGACTATGGCTACACCTTC.

V and J are TRBV6-1 and TRBJ2-2; no definite D call. CDR1 and CDR2 from the germline V gene are MNHNS and SASEGT. This CDR3 spans 12 amino acids. V gave up 1 base and J gave up 5 bases, with 2 bases separating them. CDR3 DNA sequence: TGTGCCAGCAGTGAAGGGACCGGGGAGCTGTTTTTT. Translating it yields CASSEGTGELFF.

V usage is TRBV19 and J usage is TRBJ2-4; a possible D gene is TRBD1 (6 bases). Trimming cost V 8 bases and J 8 bases, with 10 bases left between them. Looked up from germline, CDR1 is LNHDA and CDR2 is SQIVND (reference sequence). The CDR3 is 11 residues long. The CDR3 DNA follows: TGTGCCAGTCGGACAGCAGACATTCAGTACTTC. It specifies CASRTADIQYF.

The chain employs TRBV19 and TRBJ2-3, with D possibly matching TRBD1 (6 bases). This CDR3 spans 14 amino acids. The germline gives CDR1 LNHDA, CDR2 SQIVND (reference sequence). V lost 3 bases, J lost 4 bases, and 11 bases lay in between. The CDR3 DNA follows: TGTGCCAGTAGTATTCAGGGGACATCAGATACGCAGTATTTT. Translated: CASSIQGTSDTQYF.

The chain links TRBV28 to TRBJ1-2, with TRBD1 as a possible D gene (6 bases). Germline CDR1 is MDHEN and CDR2 is SYDVKM. With 2 bases removed from V and 7 bases from J, the gap between germline ends came to 14 bases. The CDR3 consists of 14 residues. CDR3 in DNA: TGTGCCAGCAGTTTAGGTACGGGGGGCCCTGGCTACACCTTC. Protein product: CASSLGTGGPGYTF.

This sequence joins TRBV7-9 and TRBJ1-1; no firm D call. The CDR3 is 11 residues long. V was pared by 5 bases and J by 4 bases, with 5 bases between. Germline-derived CDR1 and CDR2 are SEHNR and FQNEAQ (reference sequence). CDR3 sequence (DNA): TGTGCCAGCAGCACGGTCACTGAAGCTTTCTTT. This gives the protein CASSTVTEAFF.

The rearrangement links TRBV19 to TRBJ1-4, with 7 nucleotides matching TRBD1. The CDR3 contains 13 residues. J gave up 4 bases and V 9 bases, and 5 bases lay outside the gene matches. Germline assignment: CDR1 LNHDA and CDR2 SQIVND (reference sequence). The CDR3 coding sequence is TGTGCCAGCGAGGGACAGCTTAATGAAAAACTGTTTTTT. Protein: CASEGQLNEKLFF.

This rearrangement joins TRBV28 to TRBJ1-1; possibly TRBD1 for D (5 bases). There are 12 residues in the CDR3. Trimming took 4 bases from V and 11 from J, leaving 14 bases between them. Per germline, CDR1 MDHEN and CDR2 SYDVKM. The CDR3 DNA reads TGTGCCAGCAGTTCACAAGGGACTTCGGCTTTCTTT. This gives the protein CASSSQGTSAFF. Drawing the rest from reference TRBV28 and TRBJ1-1, the complete variable domain is DVKVTQSSRYLVKRTGEKVFLECVQDMDHENMFWYRQDPGLGLRLIYFSYDVKMKEKGDIPEGYSVSREKKERFSLILESASTNQTSMYLCASSSQGTSAFFGQGTRLTVV.

This clone was found once. The DNA for the CDR3 is TGTGCCAGCAGCCCCGGGTCCGGGACAGGGGGGGTCAATGAGCAGTTCTTC. Translated: CASSPGSGTGGVNEQFF. This chain uses TRBV27 with TRBJ2-1; 11 bases map to TRBD1. The trim removed 6 bases at V and 6 bases at J, leaving 13 bases unmatched. Germline V gene sequence: CDR1 MNHEY, CDR2 SMNVEV (reference sequence). CDR3 size: 17 residues.

The V call is TRBV5-6, the J call TRBJ2-1; no definite D call. Germline assignment: CDR1 SGHDT and CDR2 YYEEEE. V was cut by 2 bases and J by 10 bases, with 13 bases left in between. This CDR3 has 13 residues. In DNA, the CDR3 is TGTGCCAGCAGCTTAGGTTCCTCGCCCGAGCAGTTCTTC. Translation: CASSLGSSPEQFF.

The chain links TRBV19 to TRBJ2-1; D is undetermined. Trimming cost V 3 bases and J 7 bases, with 10 bases left between them. Germline V gene data show CDR1 as LNHDA and CDR2 as SQIVND (reference sequence). The CDR3 has 13 amino acids. CDR3 amino acids: CASSIGLWNEQFF. CDR3 DNA: TGTGCCAGTAGTATTGGGTTATGGAATGAGCAGTTCTTC.

CDR3: CASSPGLDSSYEQYV. DNA for the CDR3: TGTGCCAGCAGTCCGGGACTCGACAGCTCCTACGAGCAGTACGTC. J is TRBJ2-7 and V is TRBV28; a weak D match, TRBD2 (6 bases). V lost 5 bases, J lost 0 bases, and 14 bases lay in between. The CDR3 has 15 amino acids. Germline V gives CDR1 MDHEN, CDR2 SYDVKM.

The gene calls are TRBV13 and TRBJ2-7, with TRBD1 matching over 11 bases. The CDR3 covers 15 residues. Per germline, CDR1 PRHDT and CDR2 FYEKMQ (reference sequence). The J segment lost 5 bases and the V segment lost 5 bases, leaving 8 bases of the junction unmatched. CDR3 loop: CASSDGGTGGNEQYF. The CDR3 DNA is TGTGCCAGCAGCGATGGTGGGACAGGGGGTAACGAGCAGTACTTC.

This clone has just a few counts. This chain joins TRBV7-9 and TRBJ2-5; 8 bases are a match to TRBD1. This CDR3 has 15 residues. Trimming took 2 bases from V and 9 from J; bases not matched to a gene: 11. Germline CDR1 and CDR2: SEHNR and FQNEAQ (reference sequence). The CDR3 here is CASSLPQTGELAQYF. Written as DNA, the CDR3 is TGTGCCAGCAGCTTACCCCAGACAGGGGAACTGGCCCAGTACTTC.

This rearrangement joins TRBV27 to TRBJ2-4; 8 nucleotides agree with TRBD1. CDR1 is MNHEY and CDR2 is SMNVEV in the germline V gene (reference sequence). The CDR3 is 18 amino acids. After removal of 5 bases from V and 0 bases from J, the junction contained 12 bases not matched to a gene. The CDR3 protein is CASSPERTGHVAKNIQYF. Written as DNA, the CDR3 is TGTGCCAGCAGTCCCGAACGGACAGGGCACGTAGCCAAAAACATTCAGTACTTC.

The J gene is TRBJ1-5, the V gene TRBV5-6, with D possibly being TRBD1 (5 bases). Trimming pared 3 bases from V and 5 bases from J, leaving 9 bases between. This CDR3 region has 13 residues. Germline V gene lookup returns CDR1 SGHDT and CDR2 YYEEEE. CDR3 DNA sequence: TGTGCCAGCAGCTGGACGGGACATCAGCCCCAGCATTTT. This codes for CASSWTGHQPQHF. Full variable domain (outside the CDR3, taken from reference TRBV5-6 and TRBJ1-5): DAGVTQSPTHLIKTRGQQVTLRCSPKSGHDTVSWYQQALGQGPQFIFQYYEEEERQRGNFPDRFSGHQFPNYSSELNVNALLLGDSALYLCASSWTGHQPQHFGDGTRLSIL.

This clone was found once. For the CDR3, the DNA is TGTGCCAGCAGTCCCGACCCCGGGGATAACTATGGCTACACCTTC. This translates into CASSPDPGDNYGYTF. The chain is built from TRBV28 and TRBJ1-2, with D unclear. The CDR3 loop spans 15 amino acids. V was cut by 5 bases and J by 1 base, with 14 bases left in between. The V gene's germline CDR1 is MDHEN and CDR2 SYDVKM.

The chain has TRBV4-1 and TRBJ2-7, with a possible D match to TRBD2 (6 bases). The CDR3 loop spans 17 amino acids. V lost 0 bases and J 3 bases, leaving 18 bases between the germline ends. The germline gives CDR1 MGHRA, CDR2 YSYEKL. The CDR3 region is CASSQDGAGRGVYEQYF. CDR3 DNA: TGCGCCAGCAGCCAAGATGGGGCCGGGAGAGGCGTCTACGAGCAGTACTTC.

This clone has a single count. The gene calls are TRBV27 and TRBJ2-1; D is possibly TRBD1 (6 bases). There are 14 residues in the CDR3. From germline, CDR1 is MNHEY and CDR2 SMNVEV (reference sequence). V was trimmed by 6 bases and J by 9 bases, leaving 18 bases between them. CDR3 residues: CASSYQQGLGEQFF. The DNA of the CDR3 is TGTGCCAGCAGCTACCAACAGGGTCTGGGTGAGCAGTTCTTC.